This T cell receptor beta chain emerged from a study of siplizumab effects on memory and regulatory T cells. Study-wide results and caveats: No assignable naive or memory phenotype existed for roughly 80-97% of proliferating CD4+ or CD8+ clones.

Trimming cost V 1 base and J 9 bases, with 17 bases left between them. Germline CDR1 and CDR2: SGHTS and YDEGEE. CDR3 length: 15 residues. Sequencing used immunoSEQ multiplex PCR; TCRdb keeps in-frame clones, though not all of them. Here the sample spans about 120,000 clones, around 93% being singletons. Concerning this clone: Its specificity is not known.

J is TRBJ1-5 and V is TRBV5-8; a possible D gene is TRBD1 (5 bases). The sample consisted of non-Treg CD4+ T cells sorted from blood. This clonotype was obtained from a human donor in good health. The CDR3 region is CASSLLRTTQGPQHF. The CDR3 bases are TGTGCCAGCAGCTTGCTGCGGACAACCCAAGGGCCCCAGCATTTT. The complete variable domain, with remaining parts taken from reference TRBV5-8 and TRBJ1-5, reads EAGVTQSPTHLIKTRGQQATLRCSPISGHTSVYWYQQALGLGLQFLLWYDEGEERNRGNFPPRFSGRQFPNYSSELNVNALELEDSALYLCASSLLRTTQGPQHFGDGTRLSIL.